This T cell receptor (beta chain) was observed in a study of blood T cell repertoires in COVID-19. Study overall: Material from acute and convalescent COVID-19 was sourced from the United States, Italy and Spain. PBMCs, B-cell-depleted T cells, or T cells were the source of the cDNA or gDNA that made up the material.

TCRdb's table, derived via immunoSEQ multiplex PCR, lists solely in-frame clones and lacks some. The sample includes around 100,000 clones, approximately 90% of them seen just once. Sequenced: peripheral blood. This TCR came from a man aged 50-59 years with active COVID-19.

The DNA of the CDR3 is TGTGCCAGCAGTCCCGGACAGGGTCGCAATCAGCCCCAGCATTTT. It translates to CASSPGQGRNQPQHF. The chain uses TRBV6-5 and TRBJ1-5; TRBD1 aligns across 8 bases. Germline values: CDR1 MNHEY, CDR2 SVGAGI. With V trimmed by 5 bases and J by 2 bases, 5 bases remained unmatched. This CDR3 spans 15 amino acids.